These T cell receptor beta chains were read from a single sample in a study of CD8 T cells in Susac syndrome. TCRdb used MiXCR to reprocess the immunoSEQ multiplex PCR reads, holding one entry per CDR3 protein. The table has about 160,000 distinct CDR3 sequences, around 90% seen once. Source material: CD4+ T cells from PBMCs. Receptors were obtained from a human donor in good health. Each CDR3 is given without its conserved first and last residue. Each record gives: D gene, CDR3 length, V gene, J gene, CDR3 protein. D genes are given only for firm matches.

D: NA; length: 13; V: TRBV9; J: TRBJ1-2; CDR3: ASSVDQGPNYGYT
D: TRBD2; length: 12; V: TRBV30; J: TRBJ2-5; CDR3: AWSFTSGGETQY
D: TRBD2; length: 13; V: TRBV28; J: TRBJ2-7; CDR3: ASCLASGGLYEQY
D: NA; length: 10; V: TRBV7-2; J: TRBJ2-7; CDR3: ASSLRSYEQY
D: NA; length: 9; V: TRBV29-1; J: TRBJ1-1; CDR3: SVTDVLEAF
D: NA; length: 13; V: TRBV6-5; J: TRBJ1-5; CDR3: ASRPAGYSNQPQH
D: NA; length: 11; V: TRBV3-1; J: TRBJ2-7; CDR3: ASSRTPSYEQY
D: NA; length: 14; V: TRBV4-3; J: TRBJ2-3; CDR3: ASSQAGTQGTDTQY
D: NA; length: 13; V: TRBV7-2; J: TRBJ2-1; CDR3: ASSFALARSNEQF
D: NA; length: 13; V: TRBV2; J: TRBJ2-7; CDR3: ASSELRAPWYEQY
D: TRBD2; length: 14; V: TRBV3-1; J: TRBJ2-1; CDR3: ASSLWSGGPYNEQF
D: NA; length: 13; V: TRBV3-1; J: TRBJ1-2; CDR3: ASSQGYPLGGGYT
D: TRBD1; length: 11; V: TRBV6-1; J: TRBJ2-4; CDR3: ASSRTGSLRQY
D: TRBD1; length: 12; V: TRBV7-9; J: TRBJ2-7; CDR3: ASSKRTGHYEQY
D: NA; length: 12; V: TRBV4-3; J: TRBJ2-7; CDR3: ASSQDRLDYEQY
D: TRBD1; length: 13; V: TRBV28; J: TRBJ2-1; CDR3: ASSSAGTGGNEQF
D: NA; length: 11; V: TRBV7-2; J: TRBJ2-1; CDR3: ASSLVREGEQF
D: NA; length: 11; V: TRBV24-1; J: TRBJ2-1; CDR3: AASGGSYNEQF
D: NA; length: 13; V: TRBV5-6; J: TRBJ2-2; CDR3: ASSLDSRGSGELF
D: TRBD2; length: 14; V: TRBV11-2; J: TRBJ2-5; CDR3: ASSLFRGGAGETQY
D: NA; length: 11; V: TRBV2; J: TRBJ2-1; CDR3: ASLGLGYNEQF
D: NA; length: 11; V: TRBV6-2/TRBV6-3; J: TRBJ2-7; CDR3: ASSRTVGYEQY
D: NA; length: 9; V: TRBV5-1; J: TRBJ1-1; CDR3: ASNSNTEAF
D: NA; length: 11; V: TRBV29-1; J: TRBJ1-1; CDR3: SVDKGRNTEAF
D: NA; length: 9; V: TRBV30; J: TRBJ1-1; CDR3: AWSARTAAF
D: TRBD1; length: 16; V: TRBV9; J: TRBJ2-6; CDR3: ASSPRTGGEAGANVLT
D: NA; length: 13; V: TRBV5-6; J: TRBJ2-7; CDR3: ASSLAGFYTYEQY